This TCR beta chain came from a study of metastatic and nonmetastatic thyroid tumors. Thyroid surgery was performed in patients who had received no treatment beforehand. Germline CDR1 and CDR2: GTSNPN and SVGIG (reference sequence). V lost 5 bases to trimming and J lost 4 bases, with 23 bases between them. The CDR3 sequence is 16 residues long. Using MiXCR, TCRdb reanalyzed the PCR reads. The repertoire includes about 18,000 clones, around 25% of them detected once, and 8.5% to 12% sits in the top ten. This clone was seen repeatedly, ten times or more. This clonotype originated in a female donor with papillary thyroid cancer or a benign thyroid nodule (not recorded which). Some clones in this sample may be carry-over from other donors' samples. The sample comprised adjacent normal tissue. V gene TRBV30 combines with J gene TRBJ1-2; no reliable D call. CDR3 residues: CAWFEMGPKGSYGYTF. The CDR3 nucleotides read TGTGCCTGGTTCGAAATGGGCCCCAAGGGCTCCTATGGCTACACCTTC.